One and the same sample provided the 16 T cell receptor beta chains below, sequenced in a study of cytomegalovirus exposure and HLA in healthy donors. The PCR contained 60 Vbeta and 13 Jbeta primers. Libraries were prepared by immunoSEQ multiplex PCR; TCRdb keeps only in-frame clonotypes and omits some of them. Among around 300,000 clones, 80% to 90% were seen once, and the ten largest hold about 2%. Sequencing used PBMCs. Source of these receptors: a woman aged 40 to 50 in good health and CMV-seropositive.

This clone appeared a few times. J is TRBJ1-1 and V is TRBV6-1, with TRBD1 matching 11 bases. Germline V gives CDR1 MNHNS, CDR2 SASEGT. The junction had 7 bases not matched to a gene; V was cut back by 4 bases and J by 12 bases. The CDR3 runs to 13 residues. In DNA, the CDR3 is TGTGCCAGCAGTGGTGGGACAGGGGGAAGATCTTTCTTT. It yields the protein CASSGGTGGRSFF.

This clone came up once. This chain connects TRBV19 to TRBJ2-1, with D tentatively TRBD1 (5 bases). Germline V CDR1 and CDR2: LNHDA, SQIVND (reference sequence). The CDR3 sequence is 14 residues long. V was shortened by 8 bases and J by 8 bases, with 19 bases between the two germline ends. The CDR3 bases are TGTGCCAGTCTTCAGGGCGGCTCCGCGGATGAGCAGTTCTTC. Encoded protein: CASLQGGSADEQFF.

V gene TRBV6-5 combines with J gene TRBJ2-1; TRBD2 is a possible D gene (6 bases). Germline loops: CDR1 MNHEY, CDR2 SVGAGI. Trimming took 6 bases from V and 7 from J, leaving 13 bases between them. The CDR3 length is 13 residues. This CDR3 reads CASRSPAGNEQFF. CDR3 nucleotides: TGTGCCAGCAGATCGCCGGCGGGGAATGAGCAGTTCTTC.

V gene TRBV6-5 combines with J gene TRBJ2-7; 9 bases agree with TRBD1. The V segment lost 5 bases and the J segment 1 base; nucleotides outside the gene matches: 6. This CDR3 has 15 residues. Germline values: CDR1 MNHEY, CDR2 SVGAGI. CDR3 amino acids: CASSMTGTGSYEQYF. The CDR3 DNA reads TGTGCCAGCAGTATGACCGGGACAGGGTCCTACGAGCAGTACTTC.

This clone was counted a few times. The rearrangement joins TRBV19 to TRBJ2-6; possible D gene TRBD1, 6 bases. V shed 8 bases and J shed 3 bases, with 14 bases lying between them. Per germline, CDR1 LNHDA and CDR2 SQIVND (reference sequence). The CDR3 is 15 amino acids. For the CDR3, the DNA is TGTGCCAGTCGGACAGCCTCTGGTGGGGCCAACGTCCTGACTTTC. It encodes CASRTASGGANVLTF.

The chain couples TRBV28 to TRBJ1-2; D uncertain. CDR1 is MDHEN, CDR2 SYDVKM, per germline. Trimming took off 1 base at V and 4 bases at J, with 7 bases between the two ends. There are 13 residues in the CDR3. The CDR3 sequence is CASSLYGAYGYTF. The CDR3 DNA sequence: TGTGCCAGCAGTTTATACGGAGCCTATGGCTACACCTTC.

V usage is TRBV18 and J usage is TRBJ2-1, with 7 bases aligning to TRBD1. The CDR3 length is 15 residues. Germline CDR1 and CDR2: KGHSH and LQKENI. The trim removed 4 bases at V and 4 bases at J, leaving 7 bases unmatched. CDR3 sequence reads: CASSLTPGQYNEQFF. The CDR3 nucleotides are TGTGCCAGCTCACTGACACCGGGACAGTACAATGAGCAGTTCTTC.

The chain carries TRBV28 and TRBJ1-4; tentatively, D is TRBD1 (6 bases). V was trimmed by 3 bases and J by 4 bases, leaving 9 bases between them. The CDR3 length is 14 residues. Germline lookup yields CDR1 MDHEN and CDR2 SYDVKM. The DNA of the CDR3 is TGTGCCAGCAGTTTCAGGGGTGGTAATGAAAAACTGTTTTTT. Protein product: CASSFRGGNEKLFF.

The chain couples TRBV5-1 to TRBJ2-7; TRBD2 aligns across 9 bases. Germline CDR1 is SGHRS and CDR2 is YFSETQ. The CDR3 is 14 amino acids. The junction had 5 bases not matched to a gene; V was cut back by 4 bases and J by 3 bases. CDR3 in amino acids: CASSNIAGVYEQYF. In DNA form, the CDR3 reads TGCGCCAGCAGCAACATAGCGGGAGTCTACGAGCAGTACTTC.

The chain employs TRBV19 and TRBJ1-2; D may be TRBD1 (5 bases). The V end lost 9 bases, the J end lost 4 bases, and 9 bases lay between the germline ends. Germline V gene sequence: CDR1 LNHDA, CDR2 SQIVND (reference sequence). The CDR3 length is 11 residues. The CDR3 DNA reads TGTGCCAGCGACAGTGGCTATGGCTACACCTTC. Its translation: CASDSGYGYTF.

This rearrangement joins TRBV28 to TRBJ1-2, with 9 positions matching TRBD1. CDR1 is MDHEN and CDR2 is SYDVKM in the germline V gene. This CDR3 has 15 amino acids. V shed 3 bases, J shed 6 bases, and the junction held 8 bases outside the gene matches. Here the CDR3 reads CASSFLGGTGNGYTF. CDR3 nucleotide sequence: TGTGCCAGCAGTTTCTTGGGCGGGACAGGGAATGGCTACACCTTC.

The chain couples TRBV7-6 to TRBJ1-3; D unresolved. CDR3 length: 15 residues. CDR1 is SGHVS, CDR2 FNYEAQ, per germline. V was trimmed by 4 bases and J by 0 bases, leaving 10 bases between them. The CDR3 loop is CASSSEVSSGNTIYF. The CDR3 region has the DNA TGTGCCAGCAGCTCCGAGGTCAGCTCTGGAAACACCATATATTTT.

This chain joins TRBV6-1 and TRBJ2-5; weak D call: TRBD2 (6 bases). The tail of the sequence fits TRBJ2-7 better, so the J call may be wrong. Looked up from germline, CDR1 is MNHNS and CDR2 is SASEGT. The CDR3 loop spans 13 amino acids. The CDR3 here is CASISSGLYEQYF. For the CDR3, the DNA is TGTGCCAGCATAAGTAGCGGCCTCTACGAGCAGTACTTC.

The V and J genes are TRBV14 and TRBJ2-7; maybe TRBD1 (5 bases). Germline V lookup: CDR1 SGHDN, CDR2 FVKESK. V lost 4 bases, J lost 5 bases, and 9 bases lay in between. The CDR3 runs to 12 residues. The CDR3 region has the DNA TGTGCCAGCAGCCCTAGGACAAACGAGCAGTACTTC. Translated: CASSPRTNEQYF.

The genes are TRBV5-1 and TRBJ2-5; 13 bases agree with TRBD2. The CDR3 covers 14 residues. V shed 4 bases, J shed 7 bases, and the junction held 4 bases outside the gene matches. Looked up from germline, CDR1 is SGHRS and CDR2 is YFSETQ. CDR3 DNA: TGCGCCAGCAGCCCTACTAGCGGGGGGGTGACCCAGTACTTC. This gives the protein CASSPTSGGVTQYF.

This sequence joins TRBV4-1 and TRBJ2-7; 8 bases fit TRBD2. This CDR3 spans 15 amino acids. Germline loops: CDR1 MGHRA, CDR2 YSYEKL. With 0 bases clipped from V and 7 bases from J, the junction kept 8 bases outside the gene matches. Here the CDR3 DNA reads TGCGCCAGCAGCCAAGACGGGACTAGTTTAGGAGAGCAGTACTTC. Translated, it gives CASSQDGTSLGEQYF.